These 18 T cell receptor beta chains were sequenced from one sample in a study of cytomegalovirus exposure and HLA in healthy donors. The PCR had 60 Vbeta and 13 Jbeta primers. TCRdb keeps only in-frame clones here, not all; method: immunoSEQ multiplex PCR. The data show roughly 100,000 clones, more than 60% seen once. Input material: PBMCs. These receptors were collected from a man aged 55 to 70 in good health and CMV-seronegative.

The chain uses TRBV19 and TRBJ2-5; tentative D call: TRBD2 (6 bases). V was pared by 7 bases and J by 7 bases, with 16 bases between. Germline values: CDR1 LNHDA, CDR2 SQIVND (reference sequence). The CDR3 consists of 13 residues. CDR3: CASTHKDYGTQYF. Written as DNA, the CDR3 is TGTGCCAGTACCCATAAGGACTACGGGACCCAGTACTTC.

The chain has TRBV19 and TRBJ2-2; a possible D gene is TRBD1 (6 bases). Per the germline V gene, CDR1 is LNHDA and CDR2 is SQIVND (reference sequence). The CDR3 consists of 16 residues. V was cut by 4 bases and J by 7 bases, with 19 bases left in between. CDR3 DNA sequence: TGTGCCAGTAGTACCTATAACGGACAGTCCTACGGGGAGCTGTTTTTT. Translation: CASSTYNGQSYGELFF. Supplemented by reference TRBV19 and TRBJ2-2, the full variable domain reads DGGITQSPKYLFRKEGQNVTLSCEQNLNHDAMYWYRQDPGQGLRLIYYSQIVNDFQKGDIAEGYSVSREKKESFPLTVTSAQKNPTAFYLCASSTYNGQSYGELFFGEGSRLTVL.

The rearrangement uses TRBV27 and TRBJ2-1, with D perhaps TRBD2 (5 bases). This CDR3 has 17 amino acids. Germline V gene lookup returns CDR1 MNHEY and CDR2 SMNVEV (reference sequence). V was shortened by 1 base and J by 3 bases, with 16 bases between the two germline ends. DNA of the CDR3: TGTGCCAGCAGTTTATTCGGGGATAGGGCCTTCTACAATGAGCAGTTCTTC. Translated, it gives CASSLFGDRAFYNEQFF.

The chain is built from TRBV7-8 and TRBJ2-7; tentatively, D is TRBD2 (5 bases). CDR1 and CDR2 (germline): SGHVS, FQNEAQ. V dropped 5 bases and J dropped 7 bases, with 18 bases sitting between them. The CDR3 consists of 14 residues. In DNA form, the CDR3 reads TGTGCCAGCAGCCCTAGCCGAACGGAGAAGGAGCAGTACGTC. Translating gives CASSPSRTEKEQYV.

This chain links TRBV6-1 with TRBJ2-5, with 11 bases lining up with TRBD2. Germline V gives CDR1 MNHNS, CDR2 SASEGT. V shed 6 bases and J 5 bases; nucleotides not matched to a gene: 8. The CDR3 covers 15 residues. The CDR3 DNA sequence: TGTGCCAGCAGAGGTAGCGGGGGGGCCGAGGAGACCCAGTACTTC. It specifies CASRGSGGAEETQYF.

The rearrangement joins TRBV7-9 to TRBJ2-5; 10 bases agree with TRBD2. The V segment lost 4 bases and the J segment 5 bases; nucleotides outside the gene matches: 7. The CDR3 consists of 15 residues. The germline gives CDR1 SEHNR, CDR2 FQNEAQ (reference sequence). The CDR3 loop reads CASSSKRGGIETQYF. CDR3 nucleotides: TGTGCCAGCAGCTCCAAGCGGGGGGGAATCGAGACCCAGTACTTC.

CDR3 sequence: CASSLVGTGNQPQHF. CDR3 in DNA: TGTGCCAGCAGCTTAGTAGGGACAGGGAATCAGCCCCAGCATTTT. The chain uses TRBV7-2 and TRBJ1-5, with 9 bases identical to TRBD1. Per the germline V gene, CDR1 is SGHTA and CDR2 is FQGNSA. The CDR3 has 15 residues. Unmatched junction bases numbered 2, after V lost 1 base and J lost 4 bases.

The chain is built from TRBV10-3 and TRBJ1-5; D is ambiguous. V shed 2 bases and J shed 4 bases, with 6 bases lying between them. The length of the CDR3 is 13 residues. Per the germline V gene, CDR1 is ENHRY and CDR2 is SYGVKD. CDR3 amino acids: CAISEHGNQPQHF. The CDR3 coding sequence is TGTGCCATCAGTGAGCACGGGAATCAGCCCCAGCATTTT.

The CDR3 DNA is TGTGCCAGCAGCGTCAGGGGGCTGGTCACTGAAGCTTTCTTT. Protein: CASSVRGLVTEAFF. V is TRBV7-2 and J is TRBJ1-1, with TRBD1 matching over 8 bases. There are 14 residues in the CDR3. The germline gives CDR1 SGHTA, CDR2 FQGNSA. Germline trimming cut 5 bases from V and 4 bases from J; bases unmatched to any gene: 6. The entire variable domain, with the rest obtained from reference TRBV7-2 and TRBJ1-1, is as follows: GAGVSQSPSNKVTEKGKDVELRCDPISGHTALYWYRQSLGQGLEFLIYFQGNSAPDKSGLPSDRFSAERTGGSVSTLTIQRTQQEDSAVYLCASSVRGLVTEAFFGQGTRLTVV.

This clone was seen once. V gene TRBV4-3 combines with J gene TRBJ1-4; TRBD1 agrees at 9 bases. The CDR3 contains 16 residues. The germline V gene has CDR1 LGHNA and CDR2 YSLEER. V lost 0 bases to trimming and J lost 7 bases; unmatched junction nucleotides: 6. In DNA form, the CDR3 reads TGCGCCAGCAGCCAAGATCTGGGACAGGGTGCTGAAAAACTGTTTTTT. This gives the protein CASSQDLGQGAEKLFF.

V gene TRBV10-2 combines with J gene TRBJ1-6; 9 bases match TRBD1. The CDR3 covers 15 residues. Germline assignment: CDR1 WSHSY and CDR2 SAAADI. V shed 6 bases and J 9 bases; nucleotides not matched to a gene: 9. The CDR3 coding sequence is TGCGCCAGCAGCCGGGGACAGGGAATTGGTTCACCCCTCCACTTT. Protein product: CASSRGQGIGSPLHF.

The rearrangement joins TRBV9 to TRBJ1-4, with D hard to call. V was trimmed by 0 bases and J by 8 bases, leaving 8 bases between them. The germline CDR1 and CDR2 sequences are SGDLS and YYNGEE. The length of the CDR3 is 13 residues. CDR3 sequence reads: CASSVGLREKLFF. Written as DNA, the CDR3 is TGTGCCAGCAGCGTAGGGTTGAGGGAAAAACTGTTTTTT. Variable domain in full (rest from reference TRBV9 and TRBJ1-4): DSGVTQTPKHLITATGQRVTLRCSPRSGDLSVYWYQQSLDQGLQFLIQYYNGEERAKGNILERFSAQQFPDLHSELNLSSLELGDSALYFCASSVGLREKLFFGSGTQLSVL.

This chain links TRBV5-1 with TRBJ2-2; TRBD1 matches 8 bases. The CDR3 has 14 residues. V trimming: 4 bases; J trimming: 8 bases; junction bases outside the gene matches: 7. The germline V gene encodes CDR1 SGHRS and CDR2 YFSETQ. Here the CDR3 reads CASSGGQGGGELFF. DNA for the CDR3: TGCGCCAGCAGCGGCGGACAGGGTGGAGGGGAGCTGTTTTTT.

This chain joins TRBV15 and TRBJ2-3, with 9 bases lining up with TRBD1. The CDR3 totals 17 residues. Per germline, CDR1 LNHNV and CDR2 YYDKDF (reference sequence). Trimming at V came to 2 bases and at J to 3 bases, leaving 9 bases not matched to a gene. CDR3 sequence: CATSRWKGTGWTDTQYF. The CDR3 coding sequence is TGTGCCACCAGCAGATGGAAGGGGACAGGGTGGACAGATACGCAGTATTTT.

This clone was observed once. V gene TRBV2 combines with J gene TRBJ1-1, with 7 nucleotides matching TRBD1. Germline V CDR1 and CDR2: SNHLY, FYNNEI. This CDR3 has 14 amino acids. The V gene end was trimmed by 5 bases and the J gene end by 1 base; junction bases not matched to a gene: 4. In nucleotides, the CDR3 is TGTGCCAGCAGTCGGGACAGAACGAACACTGAAGCTTTCTTT. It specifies CASSRDRTNTEAFF. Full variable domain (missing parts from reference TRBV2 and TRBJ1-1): EPEVTQTPSHQVTQMGQEVILRCVPISNHLYFYWYRQILGQKVEFLVSFYNNEISEKSEIFDDQFSVERPDGSNFTLKIRSTKLEDSAMYFCASSRDRTNTEAFFGQGTRLTVV.

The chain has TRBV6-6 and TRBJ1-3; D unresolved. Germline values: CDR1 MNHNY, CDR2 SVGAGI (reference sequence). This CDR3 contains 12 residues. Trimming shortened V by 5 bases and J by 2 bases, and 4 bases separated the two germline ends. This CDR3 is CASSPAGNTIYF. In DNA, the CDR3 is TGTGCCAGCAGTCCGGCTGGAAACACCATATATTTT.

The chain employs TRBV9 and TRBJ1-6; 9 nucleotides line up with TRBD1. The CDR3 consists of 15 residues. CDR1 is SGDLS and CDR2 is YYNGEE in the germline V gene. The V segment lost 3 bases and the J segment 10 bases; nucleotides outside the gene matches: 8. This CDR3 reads CASSARQGGGSPLHF. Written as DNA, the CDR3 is TGTGCCAGCAGCGCGAGACAGGGGGGGGGATCACCCCTCCACTTT.

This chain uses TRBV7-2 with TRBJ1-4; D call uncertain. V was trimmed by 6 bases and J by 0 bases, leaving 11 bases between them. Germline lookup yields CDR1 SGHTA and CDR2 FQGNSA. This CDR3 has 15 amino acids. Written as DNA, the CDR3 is TGTGCCAGCAGGTTGGGCAGCACAACTAATGAAAAACTGTTTTTT. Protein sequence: CASRLGSTTNEKLFF.